This T cell receptor beta chain originates from a study of breast tumors, draining lymph nodes, adjacent tissues. Samples came from axillary lymph nodes draining the breast cancer. This clonotype appeared many times. Its antigen is not identified. Using its own MiXCR run on the multiplex PCR reads, TCRdb lists one record per CDR3 protein. The data hold approximately 210,000 distinct CDR3 sequences, with 30% to 35% observed a single time. The CDR3 is made up of 15 amino acids. Germline V gene sequence: CDR1 SGDLS, CDR2 YYNGEE. Trimming left V 5 bases short and J 2 bases short, with 15 bases between. Study-level results: The data were judged consistent with most tumor T cells coming from lymph node and expanding in tumor. Compared with lymph nodes, tumors were less diverse; compared with nontumor tissue, more.

This TCR came from a female donor with breast cancer. Some clones in this sample may be carry-over from other donors' samples. Input material: axillary lymph node tissue. The chain employs TRBV9 and TRBJ2-3, with D perhaps matching TRBD2 (6 bases). CDR3 sequence reads: CASSLGGMYTDTQYF. The DNA of the CDR3 is TGTGCCAGCAGTTTAGGAGGGATGTACACAGATACGCAGTATTTT.